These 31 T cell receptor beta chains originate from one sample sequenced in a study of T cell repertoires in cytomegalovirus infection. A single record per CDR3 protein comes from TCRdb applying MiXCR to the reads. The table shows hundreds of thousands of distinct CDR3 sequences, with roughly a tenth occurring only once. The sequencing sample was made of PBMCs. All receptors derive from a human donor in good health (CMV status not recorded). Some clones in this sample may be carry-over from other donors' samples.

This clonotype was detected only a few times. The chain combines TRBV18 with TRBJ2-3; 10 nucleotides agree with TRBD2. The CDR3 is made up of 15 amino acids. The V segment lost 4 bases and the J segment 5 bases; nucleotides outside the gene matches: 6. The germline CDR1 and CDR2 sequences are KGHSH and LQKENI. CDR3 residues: CASSRLAGGEDTQYF. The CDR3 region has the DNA TGTGCCAGCTCACGATTAGCGGGGGGCGAAGATACGCAGTATTTT.

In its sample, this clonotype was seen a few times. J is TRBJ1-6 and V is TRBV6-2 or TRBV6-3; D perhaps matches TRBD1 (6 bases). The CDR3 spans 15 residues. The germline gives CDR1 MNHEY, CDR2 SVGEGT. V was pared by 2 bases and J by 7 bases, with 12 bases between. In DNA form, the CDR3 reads TGTGCCAGCAGTTACGTAGGCAGGGGAAATTCACCCCTCCACTTT. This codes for CASSYVGRGNSPLHF.

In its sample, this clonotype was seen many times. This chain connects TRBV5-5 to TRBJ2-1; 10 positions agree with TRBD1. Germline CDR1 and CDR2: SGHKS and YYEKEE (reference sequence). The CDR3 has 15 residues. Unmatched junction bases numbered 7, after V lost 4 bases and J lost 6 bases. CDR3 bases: TGTGCCAGCAGCGCGGGACAGGGGAGCGGCAATGAGCAGTTCTTC. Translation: CASSAGQGSGNEQFF.

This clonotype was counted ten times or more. The CDR3 here is CASSFRDRGSEKLFF. Here the CDR3 DNA reads TGTGCCAGCAGCTTCCGGGACAGGGGTAGCGAAAAACTGTTTTTT. The V call is TRBV7-9, the J call TRBJ1-4, with 10 bases fitting TRBD1. Germline-derived CDR1 and CDR2 are SEHNR and FQNEAQ (reference sequence). This CDR3 comprises 15 residues. The junction had 6 bases not matched to a gene; V was cut back by 3 bases and J by 8 bases.

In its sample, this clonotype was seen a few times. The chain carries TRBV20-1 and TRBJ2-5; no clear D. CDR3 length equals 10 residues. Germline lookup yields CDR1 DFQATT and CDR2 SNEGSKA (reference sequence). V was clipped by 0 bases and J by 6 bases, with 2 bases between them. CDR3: CSARDKTQYF. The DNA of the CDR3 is TGCAGTGCTAGAGATAAGACCCAGTACTTC.

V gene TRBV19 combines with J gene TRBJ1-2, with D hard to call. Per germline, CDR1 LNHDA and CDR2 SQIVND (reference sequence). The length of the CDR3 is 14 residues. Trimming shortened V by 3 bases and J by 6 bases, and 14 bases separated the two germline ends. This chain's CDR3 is CASSIQASLDGYTF. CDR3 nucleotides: TGTGCCAGTAGTATTCAGGCGAGCCTGGATGGCTACACCTTC.

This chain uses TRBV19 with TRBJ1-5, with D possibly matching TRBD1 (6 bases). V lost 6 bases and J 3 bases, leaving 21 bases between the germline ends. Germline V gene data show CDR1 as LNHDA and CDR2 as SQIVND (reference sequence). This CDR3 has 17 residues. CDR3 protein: CASSGKQGIGVNQPQHF. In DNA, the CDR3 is TGTGCCAGTAGCGGAAAACAGGGAATTGGTGTCAATCAGCCCCAGCATTTT.

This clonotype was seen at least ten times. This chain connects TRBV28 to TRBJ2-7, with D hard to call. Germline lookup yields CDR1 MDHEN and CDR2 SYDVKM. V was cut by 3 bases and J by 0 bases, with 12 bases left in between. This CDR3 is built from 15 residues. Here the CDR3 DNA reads TGTGCCAGCAGTTTTAGGGCCCCCAGCTCCTACGAGCAGTACGTC. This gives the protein CASSFRAPSSYEQYV.

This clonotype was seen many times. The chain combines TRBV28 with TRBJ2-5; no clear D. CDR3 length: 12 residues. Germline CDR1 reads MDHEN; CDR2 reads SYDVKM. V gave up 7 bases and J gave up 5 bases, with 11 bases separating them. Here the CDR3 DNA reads TGTGCCAGCAATAAAGAAGGGGAGACCCAGTACTTC. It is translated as CASNKEGETQYF.

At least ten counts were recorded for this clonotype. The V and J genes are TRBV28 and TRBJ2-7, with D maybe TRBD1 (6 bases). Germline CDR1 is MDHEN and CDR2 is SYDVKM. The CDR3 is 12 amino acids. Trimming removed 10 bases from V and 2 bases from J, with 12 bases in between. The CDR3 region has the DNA TGTGCCACCAAAACAGGGCCCTACGAGCAGTACGTC. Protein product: CATKTGPYEQYV.

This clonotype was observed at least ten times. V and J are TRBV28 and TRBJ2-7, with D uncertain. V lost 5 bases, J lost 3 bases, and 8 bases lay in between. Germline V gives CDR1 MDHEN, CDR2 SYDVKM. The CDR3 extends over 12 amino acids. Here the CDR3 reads CASSPDVYEQYV. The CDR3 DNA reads TGTGCCAGCAGTCCGGACGTCTACGAGCAGTACGTC.

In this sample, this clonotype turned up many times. CDR3 DNA: TGCAGTGCTAGAGAATATGCAACTAATGAAAAACTGTTTTTT. Its protein product is CSAREYATNEKLFF. The chain has TRBV20-1 and TRBJ1-4; unclear D gene. Germline values: CDR1 DFQATT, CDR2 SNEGSKA (reference sequence). V lost 0 bases to trimming and J lost 0 bases, with 5 bases between them. The CDR3 sequence is 14 residues long.

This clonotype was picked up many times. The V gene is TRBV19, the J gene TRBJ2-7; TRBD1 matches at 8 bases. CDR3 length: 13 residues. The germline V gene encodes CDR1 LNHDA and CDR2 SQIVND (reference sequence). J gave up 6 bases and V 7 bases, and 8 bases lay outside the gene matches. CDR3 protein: CASKGQGRGEQYF. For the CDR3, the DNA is TGTGCCAGTAAAGGACAGGGAAGGGGCGAGCAGTACTTC.

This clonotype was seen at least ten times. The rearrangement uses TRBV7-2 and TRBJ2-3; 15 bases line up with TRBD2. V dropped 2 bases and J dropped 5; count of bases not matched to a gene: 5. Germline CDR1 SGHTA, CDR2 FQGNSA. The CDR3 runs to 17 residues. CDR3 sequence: CASSLLGLAGGIDTQYF. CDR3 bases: TGTGCCAGCAGCTTACTCGGACTAGCGGGGGGGATAGATACGCAGTATTTT. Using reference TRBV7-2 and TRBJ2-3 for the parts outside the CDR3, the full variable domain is GAGVSQSPSNKVTEKGKDVELRCDPISGHTALYWYRQSLGQGLEFLIYFQGNSAPDKSGLPSDRFSAERTGGSVSTLTIQRTQQEDSAVYLCASSLLGLAGGIDTQYFGPGTRLTVL.

CDR3 sequence reads: CASSPDRVDTGELFF. In nucleotides, the CDR3 is TGTGCCAGCAGCCCCGACAGGGTCGACACCGGGGAGCTGTTTTTT. The chain carries TRBV6-5 and TRBJ2-2, with 7 bases matching TRBD1. Germline lookup yields CDR1 MNHEY and CDR2 SVGAGI. Losses at the gene ends were 6 bases for V and 3 bases for J; bases not matched to a gene: 7. The CDR3 spans 15 residues.

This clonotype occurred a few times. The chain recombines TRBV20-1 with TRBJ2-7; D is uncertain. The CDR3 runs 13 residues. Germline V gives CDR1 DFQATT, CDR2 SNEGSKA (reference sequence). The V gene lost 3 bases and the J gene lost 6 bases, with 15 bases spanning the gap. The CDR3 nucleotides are TGCAGTGCTAGTAACAACGTTAACGGCGAGCAGTACTTC. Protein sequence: CSASNNVNGEQYF.

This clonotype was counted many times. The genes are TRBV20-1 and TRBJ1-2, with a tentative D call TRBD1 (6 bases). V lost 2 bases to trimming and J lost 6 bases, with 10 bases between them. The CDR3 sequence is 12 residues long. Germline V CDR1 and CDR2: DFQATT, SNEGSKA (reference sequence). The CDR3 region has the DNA TGCAGTGCTAGACCCGGGGGCCATGGCTACACCTTC. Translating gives CSARPGGHGYTF.

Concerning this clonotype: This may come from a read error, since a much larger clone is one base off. The DNA for the CDR3 is TGTGCCAGCAGCGGTTGGGCAGGGACTTCACCCCTCCACTTT. This codes for CASSGWAGTSPLHF. The V call is TRBV14, the J call TRBJ1-6; tentative D call: TRBD1 (5 bases). The V gene lost 5 bases and the J gene lost 9 bases, with 14 bases spanning the gap. Germline V gene data show CDR1 as SGHDN and CDR2 as FVKESK. This CDR3 contains 14 residues.

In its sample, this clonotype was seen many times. The CDR3 DNA follows: TGTGCCAGCAGCGACCGGGACAGGGGTGTCTATAATTCACCCCTCCACTTT. Amino acid sequence: CASSDRDRGVYNSPLHF. The genes are TRBV5-6 and TRBJ1-6; the match to TRBD1 covers 10 bases. The germline V gene has CDR1 SGHDT and CDR2 YYEEEE. V trimming: 4 bases; J trimming: 3 bases; junction bases outside the gene matches: 7. The CDR3 consists of 17 residues.

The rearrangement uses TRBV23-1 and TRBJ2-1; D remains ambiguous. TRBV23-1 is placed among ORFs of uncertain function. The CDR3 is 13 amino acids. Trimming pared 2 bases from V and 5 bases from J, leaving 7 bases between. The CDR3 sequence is CASSQSLDNEQFF. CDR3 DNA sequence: TGCGCCAGCAGTCAAAGTCTTGACAATGAGCAGTTCTTC.

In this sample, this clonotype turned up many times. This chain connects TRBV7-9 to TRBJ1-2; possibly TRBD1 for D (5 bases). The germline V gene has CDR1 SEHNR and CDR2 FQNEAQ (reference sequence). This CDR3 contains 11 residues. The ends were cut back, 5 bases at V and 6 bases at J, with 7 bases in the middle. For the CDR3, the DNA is TGTGCCAGCAGCCAGGGCGATGGCTACACCTTC. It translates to CASSQGDGYTF.

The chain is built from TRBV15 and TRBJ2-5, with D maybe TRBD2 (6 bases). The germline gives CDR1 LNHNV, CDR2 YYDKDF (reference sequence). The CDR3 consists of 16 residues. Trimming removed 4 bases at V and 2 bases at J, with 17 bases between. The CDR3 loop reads CATSTGQASVQETQYF. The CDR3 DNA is TGTGCCACCAGCACAGGGCAGGCTAGCGTTCAAGAGACCCAGTACTTC. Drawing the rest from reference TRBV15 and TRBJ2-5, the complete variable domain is DAMVIQNPRYQVTQFGKPVTLSCSQTLNHNVMYWYQQKSSQAPKLLFHYYDKDFNNEADTPDNFQSRRPNTSFCFLDIRSPGLGDTAMYLCATSTGQASVQETQYFGPGTRLLVL.

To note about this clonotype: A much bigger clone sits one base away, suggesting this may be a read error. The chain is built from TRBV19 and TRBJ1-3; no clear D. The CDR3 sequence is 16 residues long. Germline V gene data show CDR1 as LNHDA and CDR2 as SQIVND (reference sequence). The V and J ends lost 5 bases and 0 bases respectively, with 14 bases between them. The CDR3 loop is CASSPLISFSGNTIYF. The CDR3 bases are TGTGCCAGTAGTCCCCTAATCTCGTTCTCTGGAAACACCATATATTTT.

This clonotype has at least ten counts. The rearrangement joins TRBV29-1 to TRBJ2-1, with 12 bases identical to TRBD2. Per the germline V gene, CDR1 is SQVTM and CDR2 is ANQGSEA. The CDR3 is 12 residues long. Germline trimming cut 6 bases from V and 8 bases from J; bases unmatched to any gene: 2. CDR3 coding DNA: TGCAGCGTCCGACTAGCGGGGGATGAGCAGTTCTTC. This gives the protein CSVRLAGDEQFF.

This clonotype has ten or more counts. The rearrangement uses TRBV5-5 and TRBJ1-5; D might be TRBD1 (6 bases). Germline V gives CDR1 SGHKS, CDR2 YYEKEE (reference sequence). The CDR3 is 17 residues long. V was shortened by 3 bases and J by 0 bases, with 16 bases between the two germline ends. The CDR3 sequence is CASSSTRGGYSNQPQHF. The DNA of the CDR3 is TGTGCCAGCAGCTCCACCAGGGGCGGTTATAGCAATCAGCCCCAGCATTTT.

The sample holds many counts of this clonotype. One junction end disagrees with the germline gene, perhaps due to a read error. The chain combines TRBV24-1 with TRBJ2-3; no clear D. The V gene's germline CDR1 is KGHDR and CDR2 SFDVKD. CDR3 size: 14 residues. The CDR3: CATSEWGSTDTQYF. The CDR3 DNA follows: TGTGCCACAAGTGAATGGGGTAGCACAGATACGCAGTATTTT.

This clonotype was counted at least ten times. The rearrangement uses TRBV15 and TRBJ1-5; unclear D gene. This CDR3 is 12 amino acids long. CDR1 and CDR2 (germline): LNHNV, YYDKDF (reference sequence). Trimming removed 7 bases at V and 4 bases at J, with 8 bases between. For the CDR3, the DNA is TGTGCCACCACCGATAAGAATCAGCCCCAGCATTTT. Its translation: CATTDKNQPQHF.

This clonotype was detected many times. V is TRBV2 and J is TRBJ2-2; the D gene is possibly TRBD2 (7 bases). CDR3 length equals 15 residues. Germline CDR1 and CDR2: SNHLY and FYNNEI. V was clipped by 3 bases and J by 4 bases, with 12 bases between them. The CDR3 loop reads CASSDTGRGTGELFF. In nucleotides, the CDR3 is TGTGCCAGCAGTGATACAGGGAGGGGCACCGGGGAGCTGTTTTTT.

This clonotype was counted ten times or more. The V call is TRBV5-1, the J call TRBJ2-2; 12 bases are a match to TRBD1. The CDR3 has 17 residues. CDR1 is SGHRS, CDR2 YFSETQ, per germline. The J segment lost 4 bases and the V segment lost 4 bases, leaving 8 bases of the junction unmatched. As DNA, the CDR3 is TGCGCCAGCAGCCGAACCGGGACAGGGGGCTCCACCGGGGAGCTGTTTTTT. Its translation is CASSRTGTGGSTGELFF.

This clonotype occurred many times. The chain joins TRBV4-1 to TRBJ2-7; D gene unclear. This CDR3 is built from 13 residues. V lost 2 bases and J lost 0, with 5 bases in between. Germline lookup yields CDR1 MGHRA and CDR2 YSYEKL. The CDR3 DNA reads TGCGCCAGCAGCCAACTAGACTCCTACGAGCAGTACTTC. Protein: CASSQLDSYEQYF.

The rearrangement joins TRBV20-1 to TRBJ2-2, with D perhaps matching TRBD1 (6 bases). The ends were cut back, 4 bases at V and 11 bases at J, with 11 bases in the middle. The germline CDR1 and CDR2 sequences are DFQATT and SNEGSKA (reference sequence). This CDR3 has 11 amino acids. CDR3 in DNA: TGCAGTGCTACGAGGGGGACAGAGCTGTTTTTT. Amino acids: CSATRGTELFF.